This T cell receptor (beta chain) was sequenced in a study of blood T cell repertoires in COVID-19. Turning to the study itself: Samples came from the United States, Italy and Spain, spanning acute and convalescent COVID-19. T cells, B-cell-depleted T cells, or PBMCs supplied cDNA or gDNA.

Authors' methods: For nucleated cells, counts were estimated from reference gene primer amplification. Generated by immunoSEQ multiplex PCR, the TCRdb table keeps only in-frame clones and is missing some. D and trimming were read from the DNA, whereas the V and J calls and clone size are those reported in that table. The table has over 70,000 clones, less than 95% seen once. The length of the CDR3 is 13 residues. The germline CDR1 and CDR2 sequences are MNHEY and SVGEGT. Deletions cut 4 bases from V and 4 bases from J, with 8 bases between. Sequenced: peripheral blood. The clonotype comes from a human donor with active COVID-19. The donor label of this sample is uncertain. V and J are TRBV6-2 or TRBV6-3 and TRBJ1-5; unclear D gene. CDR3 loop: CASSSPGNQPQHF. CDR3 in DNA: TGTGCCAGCAGTTCGCCGGGGAATCAGCCCCAGCATTTT.